Reported below is one T cell receptor (beta chain). The antigen is undetermined. This specimen belongs to a study of blood T cells in healthy people across ages. The CDR3 contains 15 residues. CDR1 and CDR2 (germline): LGHNA, YSLEER. V was cut by 0 bases and J by 6 bases, with 14 bases left in between. Study results and limitations: Per million T cells, TCR beta diversity dropped roughly linearly as age increased.

Primed by a sample-barcoded 5' primer and a J-beta primer mix, a second PCR proceeded for about 6 to 12 cycles. All cDNA molecules were each tagged by a template-switch adaptor with 12 random nucleotides. Each of the samples gave a minimum of 3 million paired-end reads that contained CDR3. TCRdb fed the 5' RACE reads into MiXCR, producing one record per CDR3 protein. The table includes 1.5 million to 2 million distinct CDR3 sequences, around half detected once. Source material: blood. V usage is TRBV4-3 and J usage is TRBJ1-2, with D possibly being TRBD1 (5 bases). The TCR was taken from a woman aged 40 to 50 in good health. CDR3 nucleotide sequence: TGCGCCAGCAGCCAAGATCGGGGTGGGGGGGATGGCTACACCTTC. Its protein is CASSQDRGGGDGYTF.